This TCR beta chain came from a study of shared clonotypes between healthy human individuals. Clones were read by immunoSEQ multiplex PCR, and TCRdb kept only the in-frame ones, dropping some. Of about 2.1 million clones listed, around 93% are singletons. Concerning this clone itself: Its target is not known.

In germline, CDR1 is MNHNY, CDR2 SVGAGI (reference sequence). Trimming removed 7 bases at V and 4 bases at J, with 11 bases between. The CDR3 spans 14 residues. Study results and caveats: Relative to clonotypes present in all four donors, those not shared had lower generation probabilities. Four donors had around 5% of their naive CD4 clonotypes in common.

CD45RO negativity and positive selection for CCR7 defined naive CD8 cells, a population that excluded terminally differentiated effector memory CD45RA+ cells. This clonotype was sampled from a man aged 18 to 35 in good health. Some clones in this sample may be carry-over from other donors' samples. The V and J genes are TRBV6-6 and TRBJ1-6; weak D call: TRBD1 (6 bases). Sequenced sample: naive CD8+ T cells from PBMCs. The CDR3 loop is CASTDGQYNSPLHF. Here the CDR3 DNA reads TGTGCCAGCACCGACGGACAGTATAATTCACCCCTCCACTTT.